Detailed here is one T cell receptor beta chain. It lacks a known antigen. No base-level quality is on record; no much larger clone is a single base apart. The entire isolated RNA was reverse transcribed using the High Capacity cDNA Reverse Transcription Kit, and thus expressed TCRB transcripts were sequenced. Deep immunoSEQ sequencing was applied to naive, central memory and regulatory T cell samples, giving an average of roughly 3.6 million total reads per sample. Sorted cells were lysed in RLT buffer, and RNA was extracted using DNase-treated RNeasy Micro or Mini kits according to cell number. Each cell subset was processed separately to prevent cross-contamination, with patient and healthy donor samples processed together. Using the immunoSEQ multiplex PCR, TCRB sequences were amplified from cDNA into 87-bp fragments spanning the CDR3 region. Amplicons were sequenced on the Illumina HiSeq platform. The paper's data handling went like this. Synthetic template baselines were used to correct PCR bias computationally, reads within Hamming distance 2 were collapsed, and singletons that could not be merged were discarded. Reads were aligned against IMGT to assign V, D and J genes, CDR3 length and insertions or deletions at six rearrangement sites. Within each subset, clonotype counts were normalized to the number of sorted cells before true diversity and Gini coefficients were calculated with the tcR R package. The overlap coefficient, calculated on TCRB nucleotide sequences, was used to quantify repertoire sharing. Out-of-frame TCRB sequences from naive cells were analyzed as a proxy for the pre-selection repertoire. TCRdb re-hosts the immuneACCESS table, in-frame sequences only. Its copies lack some clones; in the studies checked, an unresolved V gene accounts for under half of them, and the cause for the rest is not known. That table gives V, J and clone size, and the DNA gave D and trimming. The sample table lists around 310,000 clones, approximately 10% of them with a count of one. More than 0.015% of the sample is in the top ten clones.

This record belongs to a study of beta chain features in type 1 diabetes (dated by TCRdb to 2016 to 2018). Regarding the complete study: Mean age, gender distribution, total cell number and subset yield were not different between patients and healthy donors. Across all samples, about 110 million sorted cells were examined, and cell number per subset correlated strongly with RNA yield. In the study, recently diagnosed type 1 diabetes patients and matched healthy donors were compared on the TCRB repertoires of their sorted circulating CD4+ T cell subsets. Regulatory and stem cell-like memory subsets were obtained from only 8 patients and about eight healthy donors, while naive and central memory subsets were obtained from all 28 donors. Broad study findings and their caveats: PCR may preferentially amplify shorter templates, but because patient and control samples were amplified and corrected together, any resulting skew would affect both groups equally. Because the HLA sub-analyses included only small numbers of individuals, any influence of HLA type on TCRB rearrangement was left unresolved. Naive, central memory and regulatory TCRB repertoires appeared more similar among patients than among healthy donors. Fewer insertions and more nucleotide deletions at VDJ recombination sites were observed in patients with type 1 diabetes, implying thymic rearrangement abnormalities. Because cDNA was sequenced instead of genomic DNA, highly expressing activated cells could be over-represented, though the groups showed no difference in activation or CD3 levels. Type 1 diabetes patients showed a moderate but significant shortening of TCRB CDR3 length in all four CD4+ subsets.

The cysteine opens and the phenylalanine closes a CDR3 of 11 amino acids. Here the CDR3 DNA is all that survives: 33 bases in frame from base 1. V gives up 5 bases and J gives up 8 bases, and the segment between their germline ends measures 9 bases. For CDR1 and CDR2, the germline V gene lists SGHTA and FQGNSA. A single peripheral blood draw of 90 to 150 mL on average was collected from each donor into heparinised tubes. Using a panel that included CD45RO, CCR7, CD25, CD127, CD95 and CD27, naive, central memory, regulatory and stem cell-like memory CD4+ T cells were sorted on a BD FACSAria II. Purity was above 95% for every sorted population. PBMCs were separated immediately by Lymphoprep density gradient centrifugation and were stained directly, without being cultured. So that batch effects would be minimized, each experiment stained and sorted samples in pairs, pairing one healthy donor with one patient.

The receptor chain draws on TRBV7-2 and TRBJ1-1; the D gene cannot be resolved reliably. Specimen: naive CD4+ T cells from blood. This sample's cell subset or site label indicates: true naive CD4+ T cells. The receptor comes from a woman aged 25 to 39 in good health. Read as DNA, the sequence is TGTGCCAGCAGCGGGATAGCGGAAGCTTTCTTT. This encodes CASSGIAEAFF.